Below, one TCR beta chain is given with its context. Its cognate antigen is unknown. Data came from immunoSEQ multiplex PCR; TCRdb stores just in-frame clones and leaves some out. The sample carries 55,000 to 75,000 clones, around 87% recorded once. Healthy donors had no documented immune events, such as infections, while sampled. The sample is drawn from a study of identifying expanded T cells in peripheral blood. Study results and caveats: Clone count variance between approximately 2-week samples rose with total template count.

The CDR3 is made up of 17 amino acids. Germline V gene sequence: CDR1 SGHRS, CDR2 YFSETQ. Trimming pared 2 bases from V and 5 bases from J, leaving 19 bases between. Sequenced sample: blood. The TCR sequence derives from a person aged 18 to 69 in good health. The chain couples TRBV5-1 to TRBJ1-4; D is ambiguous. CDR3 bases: TGCGCCAGCAGCTTTGGGCCTCCGACACTCCCGAATGAAAAACTGTTTTTT. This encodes CASSFGPPTLPNEKLFF.